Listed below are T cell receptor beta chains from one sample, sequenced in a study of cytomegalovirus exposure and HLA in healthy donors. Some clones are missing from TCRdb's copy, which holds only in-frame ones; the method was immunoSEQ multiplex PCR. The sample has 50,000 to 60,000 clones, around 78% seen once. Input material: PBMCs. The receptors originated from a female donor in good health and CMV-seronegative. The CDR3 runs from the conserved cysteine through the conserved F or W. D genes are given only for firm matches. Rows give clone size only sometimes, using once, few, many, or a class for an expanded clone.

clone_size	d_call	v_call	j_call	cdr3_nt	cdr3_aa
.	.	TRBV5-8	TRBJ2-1	TGTGCCAGCAGCTTGGGGCGGGGAGCTTACAATGAGCAGTTCTTC	CASSLGRGAYNEQFF
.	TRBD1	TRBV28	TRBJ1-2	TGTGCCAGCAGTGTTATAGGGACAGGGCTTGGCTACACCTTC	CASSVIGTGLGYTF
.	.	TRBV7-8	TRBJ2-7	TGTGCCAGCAGCTTAGTTGAAGGGGATGGCGAGCAGTACTTC	CASSLVEGDGEQYF
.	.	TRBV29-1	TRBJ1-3	TGCAGCGTTGAGGACAGAAGCATAATATATTTT	CSVEDRSIIYF
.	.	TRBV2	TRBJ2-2	TGTGCCAGCAGTGAAGCTATCCAGGGCGGGGAGCTGTTTTTT	CASSEAIQGGELFF
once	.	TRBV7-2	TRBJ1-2	TGTGCCAGCAGCTCACGGACAGTTTTGTATGGCTACACCTTC	CASSSRTVLYGYTF
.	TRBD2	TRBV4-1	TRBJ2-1	TGCGCCAGCAGCCAGGGGGACTTGCGGGGGGCCTACAATGAGCAGTTCTTC	CASSQGDLRGAYNEQFF
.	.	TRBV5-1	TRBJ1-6	TGCGCCAGCAGCCTGGTGGACAGTAATAATTCACCCCTCCACTTT	CASSLVDSNNSPLHF
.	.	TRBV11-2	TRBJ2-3	TGTGCCAGCAGCTTAGTCAGCGGGAGCACAGATACGCAGTATTTT	CASSLVSGSTDTQYF
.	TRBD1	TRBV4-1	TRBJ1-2	TGCGCCAGCAGCCAACCTGGACAGGGGGCACATGGCTACACCTTC	CASSQPGQGAHGYTF
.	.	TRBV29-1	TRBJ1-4	TGCAGCGTTGGACAGGAACCCGAAAAACTGTTTTTT	CSVGQEPEKLFF
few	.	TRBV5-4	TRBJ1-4	TGTGCCAGCAGCTTGGAGTCCGACCGGAGGGAAAAACTGTTTTTT	CASSLESDRREKLFF
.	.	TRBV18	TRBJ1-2	TGTGCCAGCTCATCGGGGGGCTATGGCTACACCTTC	CASSSGGYGYTF
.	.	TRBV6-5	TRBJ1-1	TGTGCCAGCAGTTACTCGAACAGACAAGGTCGCACTGAAGCTTTCTTT	CASSYSNRQGRTEAFF
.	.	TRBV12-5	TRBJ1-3	TGTGCTAGTGGTACTCGTGGAAACACCATATATTTT	CASGTRGNTIYF
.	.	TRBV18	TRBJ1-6	TGTGCCAGCTCACCGACAGTAACTAATTCACCCCTCCACTTT	CASSPTVTNSPLHF
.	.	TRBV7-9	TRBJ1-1	TGTGCCAGCAGCTTATATCGAGGGGGGAACACTGAAGCTTTCTTT	CASSLYRGGNTEAFF
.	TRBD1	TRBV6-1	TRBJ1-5	TGTGCCAGCAGTGAAGGGCGACAGGGGAGAGTGGTGCGTGAGCCCCAGCATTTT	CASSEGRQGRVVREPQHF